This T cell receptor beta chain was found in a study of naive and memory T cell subsets. CDR3 size: 20 residues. The germline gives CDR1 MNHEY, CDR2 SVGEGT. V was pared by 4 bases and J by 0 bases, with 22 bases between. Two oligonucleotides, mixed equimolar, formed the beta constant-region primer covering TRBC1 and TRBC2. Four rounds of PCR amplified the ligated cDNA using nested alpha and beta constant-region primers plus SP2. Using its own MiXCR run on the UMI-ligation and nested PCR reads, TCRdb lists one record per CDR3 protein. In the table there are about 150,000 distinct CDR3 sequences, roughly 22% of which are singletons. This clonotype was seen at least ten times. No antigen is known for it. Study-level findings and limits: Possibly reflecting memory cells re-expressing CD45RA, a few larger clonotypes occurred in naive repertoires, especially CD8.

The chain uses TRBV6-2 or TRBV6-3 and TRBJ2-6; perhaps TRBD1 as D (5 bases). Sample: naive CD4+ T cells from blood. This clonotype was obtained from a human donor in good health. The CDR3 is CASSSNGRGTVLSGANVLTF. For the CDR3, the DNA is TGTGCCAGCAGTTCCAATGGTAGGGGTACTGTCCTCTCTGGGGCCAACGTCCTGACTTTC.